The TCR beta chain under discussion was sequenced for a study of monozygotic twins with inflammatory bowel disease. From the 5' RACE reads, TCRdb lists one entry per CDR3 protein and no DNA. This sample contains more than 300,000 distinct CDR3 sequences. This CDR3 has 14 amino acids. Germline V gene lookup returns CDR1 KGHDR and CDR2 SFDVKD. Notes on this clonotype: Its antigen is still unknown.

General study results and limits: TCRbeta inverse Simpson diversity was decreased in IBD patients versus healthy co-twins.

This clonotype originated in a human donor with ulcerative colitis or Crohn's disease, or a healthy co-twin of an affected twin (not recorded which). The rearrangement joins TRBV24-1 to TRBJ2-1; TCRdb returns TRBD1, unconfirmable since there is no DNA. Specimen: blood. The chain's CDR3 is CATSGTGEDNEQFF.